Listed below are T cell receptor beta chains from one sample, sequenced in a study of healthy donors' naive CD4 and CD8 T cells. TCRdb reprocessed the reads with MiXCR, giving one entry per CDR3 protein. The sample lists about 180,000 distinct CDR3 sequences, nearly 75% occurring once. The sample consisted of naive CD4+ and CD8+ T cells sorted from blood, pooled from several donors. These receptors all come from a pool of human donors in good health; the sample pools cells from several healthy donors. Each CDR3 is given with its conserved first and last residue. D genes are given only for firm matches. Clone size is shown for a subset of rows, as once, few, many or a class of expanded clone.

>TRBJ2-7|.|TRBV5-4|.
CASSKGVSYEQYF
TGTGCCAGCAGCAAGGGGGTTTCCTACGAGCAGTACTTC
>TRBJ2-7|.|TRBV15|.
CATSPTRDEQYF
TGTGCCACCAGCCCCACCCGGGACGAGCAGTACTTC
>TRBJ2-3|TRBD2|TRBV18|.
CASSPNKAGVSTDTQYF
TGTGCCAGCTCACCTAACAAGGCGGGGGTGAGCACAGATACGCAGTATTTT
>TRBJ2-7|.|TRBV7-8|.
CASSLVATAYEQYF
TGTGCCAGCAGCTTAGTTGCGACAGCCTACGAACAGTACTTC
>TRBJ1-6|.|TRBV6-5|once
CASRALPGRDSPLHF
TGTGCCAGCAGAGCTCTTCCGGGAAGGGATTCACCCCTCCACTTT
>TRBJ1-4|.|TRBV6-5|.
CASRLALFGTNEKLFF
TGTGCCAGCAGACTCGCCTTGTTCGGAACTAATGAAAAACTGTTTTTT
>TRBJ1-5|.|TRBV6-5|.
CASSIQGRGNQPQHF
TGTGCCAGCAGCATACAGGGCAGAGGAAATCAGCCCCAGCATTTT
>TRBJ2-2|.|TRBV19|.
CASSALKLGAGELFF
TGTGCCAGTAGTGCCCTGAAATTGGGGGCCGGGGAGCTGTTTTTT
>TRBJ2-7|.|TRBV6-5|.
CASSYTSAYEQYF
TGTGCCAGCAGTTACACCTCCGCCTACGAGCAGTACTTC
>TRBJ2-3|.|TRBV6-5|.
CASKRHGVGTDTQYF
TGTGCCAGCAAAAGACACGGGGTTGGCACAGATACGCAGTATTTT
>TRBJ1-5|.|TRBV4-3|.
CASSLNHGLSNQPQHF
TGCGCCAGCAGCCTCAATCACGGGTTGAGCAATCAGCCCCAGCATTTT
>TRBJ2-7|TRBD1|TRBV30|.
CAWTSGTGAYEQYF
TGTGCCTGGACCTCCGGGACAGGGGCCTACGAGCAGTACTTC
>TRBJ2-1|.|TRBV5-4|.
CASSLERLNEQFF
TGTGCCAGCAGCTTGGAAAGGCTCAATGAGCAGTTCTTC
>TRBJ1-1|.|TRBV30|.
CAWSVGPNTEAFF
TGTGCCTGGAGTGTCGGACCGAACACTGAAGCTTTCTTT
>TRBJ2-3|TRBD2|TRBV29-1|few
CSVEAPLWREGREDTQYF
TGCAGCGTTGAAGCCCCTCTGTGGCGGGAGGGCCGTGAGGATACGCAGTATTTT
>TRBJ2-6|.|TRBV6-5|few
CASSYSGANVLTF
TGTGCCAGCAGTTACTCCGGGGCCAACGTCCTGACTTTC
>TRBJ2-1|.|TRBV19|once
CASSMGDSYNEQFF
TGTGCCAGTAGTATGGGGGATTCCTACAATGAGCAGTTCTTC
>TRBJ2-3|.|TRBV29-1|.
CSVELGGQTTDTQYF
TGCAGCGTTGAGTTGGGGGGCCAAACCACAGATACGCAGTATTTT
>TRBJ2-5|.|TRBV6-5|.
CASSFRPLGRAGETQYF
TGTGCCAGCAGTTTCCGCCCTTTGGGTAGGGCCGGAGAGACCCAGTACTTC
>TRBJ2-2|.|TRBV29-1|.
CSVELGRGETGELFF
TGCAGCGTTGAACTAGGGCGTGGTGAAACCGGGGAGCTGTTTTTT
>TRBJ1-2|.|TRBV6-5|.
CASRGLANYGYTF
TGTGCCAGCAGAGGACTGGCTAACTATGGCTACACCTTC
>TRBJ2-1|.|TRBV27|.
CASSPVGVEQFF
TGTGCCAGCAGCCCCGTGGGAGTTGAGCAGTTCTTC
>TRBJ1-5|.|TRBV28|.
CASTISNQPQHF
TGTGCCAGCACGATTAGCAATCAGCCCCAGCATTTT
>TRBJ2-7|.|TRBV6-5|.
CASSFRDEQYF
TGTGCCAGCAGTTTCAGGGACGAGCAGTACTTC
>TRBJ1-1|.|TRBV6-2/TRBV6-3|.
CASSYRQASTEAFF
TGTGCCAGCAGTTATAGGCAGGCTTCCACTGAAGCTTTCTTT
>TRBJ1-2|.|TRBV29-1|once
CSVGPRANYGYTF
TGCAGCGTTGGACCTCGAGCTAACTATGGCTACACCTTC
>TRBJ2-2|.|TRBV5-6|few
CASSLQWGTGELFF
TGTGCCAGCAGCTTGCAATGGGGCACCGGGGAGCTGTTTTTT
>TRBJ1-5|TRBD1|TRBV6-5|few
CASGGTGPNQPQHF
TGTGCCAGCGGGGGGACAGGGCCCAATCAGCCCCAGCATTTT
>TRBJ2-1|.|TRBV27|few
CASSLDRYNEQFF
TGTGCCAGCAGTTTAGACAGGTACAATGAGCAGTTCTTC
>TRBJ2-7|TRBD1|TRBV14|.
CASRRTGDSYEQYF
TGTGCCAGCAGGCGGACAGGGGACTCCTACGAGCAGTACTTC
>TRBJ2-1|.|TRBV15|.
CATSKSSDSNNEQFF
TGTGCCACCAGCAAGTCTAGCGATAGTAACAATGAGCAGTTCTTC
>TRBJ2-3|.|TRBV19|.
CASSLVGRDTQYF
TGTGCCAGTAGTTTGGTAGGCAGGGATACGCAGTATTTT
>TRBJ2-1|.|TRBV29-1|.
CSVGRDEQFF
TGCAGCGTTGGGAGAGATGAGCAGTTCTTC
>TRBJ1-2|TRBD1|TRBV27|.
CASSLYGTGDFSYGYTF
TGTGCCAGCAGTTTATATGGGACAGGGGATTTTAGCTATGGCTACACCTTC
>TRBJ2-7|.|TRBV6-5|.
CASFSGTNLEQYF
TGTGCCAGCTTCTCCGGCACCAACCTGGAGCAGTACTTC
>TRBJ1-2|.|TRBV29-1|.
CSVDTRVGYTF
TGCAGCGTTGATACCAGGGTTGGCTACACCTTC
>TRBJ2-7|.|TRBV20-1|.
CSVSARVTGEQYF
TGCAGTGTAAGCGCCCGGGTGACGGGAGAGCAGTACTTC
>TRBJ2-1|TRBD2|TRBV19|few
CASSIAGGSYNEQFF
TGTGCCAGTAGTATCGCGGGAGGGAGTTACAATGAGCAGTTCTTC
>TRBJ1-1|.|TRBV4-3|.
CASSQIQGGRLYTEAFF
TGCGCCAGCAGCCAAATACAGGGTGGGAGGCTGTATACTGAAGCTTTCTTT
>TRBJ2-5|.|TRBV29-1|.
CSVLLNQETQYF
TGCAGCGTCCTACTTAATCAAGAGACCCAGTACTTC
>TRBJ2-5|.|TRBV7-2|.
CASSLYWETQYF
TGTGCCAGCAGCCTCTATTGGGAGACCCAGTACTTC